This T cell receptor (beta chain) is drawn from a study of blood T cell repertoires in COVID-19. Turning to the study itself: Specimens from acute and convalescent COVID-19 originated in the United States, Italy and Spain.

This table comes from immunoSEQ multiplex PCR, and its TCRdb copy is limited to in-frame clones, with some not included. This table has some 200,000 clones, 60% to 85% appearing once. This CDR3 has 14 residues. With 0 bases removed from V and 0 bases from J, the gap between germline ends came to 6 bases. Germline V gene lookup returns CDR1 SGDLS and CDR2 YYNGEE. The specimen sequenced was peripheral blood. This rearrangement joins TRBV9 to TRBJ1-2, with no clear D. The sequence was collected from a woman in her forties or fifties with active or convalescent COVID-19. CDR3 loop: CASSVDPANYGYTF. In nucleotides, the CDR3 is TGTGCCAGCAGCGTAGATCCGGCTAACTATGGCTACACCTTC.